This TCR beta chain was recovered during a study of blood T cell repertoires in COVID-19. The wider study: Acute-phase and convalescent COVID-19 samples originated in the United States, Italy and Spain. PBMCs, B-cell-depleted T cells, or T cells were the source of the cDNA or gDNA that made up the material.

In the original analysis: Amplification of reference gene primers was used by the study to estimate nucleated cell counts. Clones were sequenced by immunoSEQ multiplex PCR, and TCRdb holds only the in-frame ones, with some missing. V and J calls plus clone size are reproduced from that table; the DNA served to infer D and trimming. The table shows some 100,000 clones, with less than 85% occurring only once. Germline V gives CDR1 SGHTA, CDR2 FQGNSA. V shed 5 bases and J shed 4 bases, with 18 bases lying between them. The CDR3 has 15 amino acids. Sequencing used peripheral blood. The chain couples TRBV7-2 to TRBJ2-7; D may be TRBD2 (7 bases). This receptor was obtained from a woman aged 55-70 years with acute or convalescent COVID-19. As DNA, the CDR3 is TGTGCCAGCAGCCCCCTCCGGGGGGCCCTTTACGAGCAGTACTTC. It specifies CASSPLRGALYEQYF.